These T cell receptor beta chains were read from a single sample in a study of T cell repertoires in ileal Crohn's disease. Data came from immunoSEQ multiplex PCR; TCRdb stores just in-frame clones and leaves some out. The table shows about 15,000 clones, with roughly 80% occurring only once. Material: ileal tissue. These TCRs come from an adult with Crohn's disease. CDR3s include the opening cysteine and the closing phenylalanine or tryptophan. The order of the fields is V gene, J gene, clone size, D gene, CDR3 DNA, CDR3 protein. A D gene is named only where the DNA matches it firmly. Rows may omit the clone size; those that give it use once, few, many or a size class.

>TRBV6-1|TRBJ2-7|NA|TRBD2
TGTGCCAGCAAACGTACTAGCGGGGGGTCCTACGAGCAGTACTTC
CASKRTSGGSYEQYF
>TRBV19|TRBJ2-7|NA|TRBD2
TGTGCCAGTAGTATAGCTAGCGGGCCCTACGAGCAGTACTTC
CASSIASGPYEQYF
>TRBV29-1|TRBJ2-5|NA|TRBD2
TGCAGCGTTAATTATAGCGGGGGGCTTAAAGAGACCCAGTACTTC
CSVNYSGGLKETQYF
>TRBV7-2|TRBJ2-7|NA|NA
TGTGCCAGCAGCTCCCAGCGGGAGCAGTACTTC
CASSSQREQYF
>TRBV7-9|TRBJ2-5|NA|NA
TGTGCCAGCAGCTTAGTAGACTTCCAAGAGACCCAGTACTTC
CASSLVDFQETQYF
>TRBV5-6|TRBJ1-2|NA|TRBD1
TGTGCCAGCAGCTTGCTGGGGACAGGGGGAAAAGGCTACACCTTC
CASSLLGTGGKGYTF
>TRBV10-1|TRBJ2-1|NA|NA
TGCGCCAGCAGTGAGTTGCGGTGGGAGCAGTTCTTC
CASSELRWEQFF
>TRBV5-3|TRBJ2-7|few|NA
TGTGCCAGAAGCTTGGTCCTAAACGAGCAGTACTTC
CARSLVLNEQYF
>TRBV27|TRBJ2-7|NA|TRBD1
TGTGCCAGCAACCGGGACAGGGGAGGGAGTTCCTACGAGCAGTACTTC
CASNRDRGGSSYEQYF
>TRBV2|TRBJ1-2|NA|NA
TGTGCCAGCTACGCACCCTCGGTCAGGGAGGACTACACCTTC
CASYAPSVREDYTF
>TRBV6-1|TRBJ1-3|NA|NA
TGTGCCAGCAGACAGGGATGGGGCGCTGGAAACACCATATATTTT
CASRQGWGAGNTIYF
>TRBV6-5|TRBJ2-7|NA|TRBD2
TGTGCCAGCAGTTTCCTAGCGGGACGGGCGTGGGAGCAGTACTTC
CASSFLAGRAWEQYF
>TRBV30|TRBJ2-7|once|TRBD2
TGTGCCTGGAGGCTAGCGGGGGTCGACGAGCAGTACTTC
CAWRLAGVDEQYF
>TRBV11-2|TRBJ1-1|NA|NA
TGTGCCAGCAGCTTGTCCCGGGACTCGGGGACTGAAGCTTTCTTT
CASSLSRDSGTEAFF
>TRBV2|TRBJ2-7|NA|TRBD1
TGTGCCAGCAGTCTCGAGGAAACAGGGGGCTACGAGCAGTACTTC
CASSLEETGGYEQYF
>TRBV11-2|TRBJ1-1|NA|NA
TGTGCCAGCAGCTTAGGCCCTACCACTGAAGCTTTCTTT
CASSLGPTTEAFF
>TRBV5-5|TRBJ2-3|NA|NA
TGTGCCAGCAGCTCCGTAGCGGAGCACACCTCCCCGACAGATACGCAGTATTTT
CASSSVAEHTSPTDTQYF
>TRBV25-1|TRBJ1-4|NA|NA
TGTGCCAGCAGTCGCACCGGGGGGGTAACGAATGAAAAACTGTTTTTT
CASSRTGGVTNEKLFF
>TRBV15|TRBJ1-5|NA|NA
TGTGCCACCAGCAGAGATACGACAGCTTATCAGCCCCAGCATTTT
CATSRDTTAYQPQHF
>TRBV6-5|TRBJ1-1|NA|TRBD1
TGTGCCAGCAGTTACATCGGGACAGGGCCCACTGAAGCTTTCTTT
CASSYIGTGPTEAFF
>TRBV9|TRBJ1-2|NA|NA
TGTGCCAGCAGCGCCCAGAGGTGGTCGTATAGTCGTGGCTACACCTTC
CASSAQRWSYSRGYTF
>TRBV7-6|TRBJ1-1|NA|NA
TGTGCCAGCAGCCCACAACAGGGTACGAACACTGAAGCTTTCTTT
CASSPQQGTNTEAFF
>TRBV7-3|TRBJ1-5|once|NA
TGTGCCAGCAGCTTTAGCCCCCGGGGATTTAGCAATCAGCCCCAGCATTTT
CASSFSPRGFSNQPQHF
>TRBV15|TRBJ1-6|NA|NA
TGTGCCACCAGCGGTGACAGTAATTCACCCCTCCACTTT
CATSGDSNSPLHF
>TRBV6-4|TRBJ1-2|once|TRBD1
TGTGCCAGCAGTTTGGGACAGGGGGCAGGCTACACCTTC
CASSLGQGAGYTF
>TRBV7-2|TRBJ1-2|few|NA
TGTGCCAGCAGCTTGGCAGGGAGGATGGGCTACACCTTC
CASSLAGRMGYTF
>TRBV13|TRBJ2-5|few|TRBD2
TGTGCCAGCAGCTTAGGAGGCGGGGGGGCAGGAGAGACCCAGTACTTC
CASSLGGGGAGETQYF
>TRBV25-1|TRBJ2-7|NA|NA
TGTGCCAGCAGTGGGATTGGGCAGCTTTCCTACGAGCAGTACTTC
CASSGIGQLSYEQYF
>TRBV7-9|TRBJ1-2|NA|NA
TGTGCCAGCAGCTTAGGGCCGACGTCCCAGGGCTATGGCTACACCTTC
CASSLGPTSQGYGYTF
>TRBV13|TRBJ2-3|NA|TRBD2
TGTGCCAGCAGCTTGAGATCTAGCGGGAGAACAGATACGCAGTATTTT
CASSLRSSGRTDTQYF
>TRBV5-4|TRBJ1-2|NA|TRBD1
TGTGCCAGCAGCCCCCAGGACAGGGGAAGAGTTGGCTACACCTTC
CASSPQDRGRVGYTF
>TRBV18|TRBJ2-1|NA|NA
TGTGCCAGCTCACCAAGCTATCTCAACAATGAGCAGTTCTTC
CASSPSYLNNEQFF
>TRBV4-3|TRBJ2-2|once|TRBD2
TGCGCCAGCAGCCACCGCGGGGGAGTAACCGGGGAGCTGTTTTTT
CASSHRGGVTGELFF
>TRBV27|TRBJ2-7|NA|TRBD1
TGTGCCAGTACTACCGGGACAGGGGGCTCCGAGCAGTACTTC
CASTTGTGGSEQYF
>TRBV9|TRBJ2-2|NA|NA
TGTGCCAGCAGCCTTCGGCCAGCGGGTAATGCCGGGGAGCTGTTTTTT
CASSLRPAGNAGELFF
>TRBV4-1|TRBJ1-2|NA|NA
TGCGCCAGCAGCCTAATGGGCTTAGGATGGGACTATGGCTACACCTTC
CASSLMGLGWDYGYTF
>TRBV7-3|TRBJ2-2|NA|NA
TGTGCCAGCAGCTTACGACCGGGACTCAACACCGGGGAGCTGTTTTTT
CASSLRPGLNTGELFF